Below, 25 T cell receptor beta chains from the same sample are listed, as sequenced in a study of blood T cell repertoires in COVID-19. Profiled with immunoSEQ multiplex PCR; TCRdb holds only in-frame clones, not every one. Among about 150,000 clones listed, about 85% were seen once. The sample comprised peripheral blood. Receptors were obtained from a woman aged 40 to 55 with active or convalescent COVID-19.

Remarks on this clone: The junction departs from germline at one end; a sequencing error may be responsible. J is TRBJ1-1 and V is TRBV9; D remains unclear. CDR1 is SGDLS and CDR2 is YYNGEE in the germline V gene. The CDR3 consists of 15 residues. The CDR3 nucleotides read TGTGCCAGCAGTGTAGGTACAGTACCGAACACTGAAGCTTTCTTT. Amino acid sequence: CASSVGTVPNTEAFF.

This clone was recorded once. The chain has TRBV6-5 and TRBJ2-7; D gene ambiguous. The V end lost 10 bases, the J end lost 0 bases, and 7 bases lay between the germline ends. CDR1 and CDR2 from the germline V gene are MNHEY and SVGAGI. CDR3 size: 11 residues. The CDR3: CATTVSYEQYF. In nucleotides, the CDR3 is TGTGCCACCACTGTCTCCTACGAGCAGTACTTC.

V gene TRBV6-5 combines with J gene TRBJ1-2; 7 nucleotides line up with TRBD1. Trimming cost V 0 bases and J 6 bases; bases outside gene matches: 7. The CDR3 has 15 amino acids. Germline CDR1 is MNHEY and CDR2 is SVGAGI. CDR3 in DNA: TGTGCCAGCAGTTACTCTGGGACAGCAAGGGATGGCTACACCTTC. Protein product: CASSYSGTARDGYTF.

The chain carries TRBV27 and TRBJ2-7, with D possibly TRBD1 on 5 matching bases. This CDR3 has 15 amino acids. The V end lost 1 base, the J end lost 5 bases, and 15 bases lay between the germline ends. Germline V gives CDR1 MNHEY, CDR2 SMNVEV (reference sequence). CDR3 sequence reads: CASSLWPGKMDEQYF. In DNA, the CDR3 is TGTGCCAGCAGTTTATGGCCAGGGAAGATGGACGAGCAGTACTTC.

The chain is built from TRBV19 and TRBJ2-2; the D gene is possibly TRBD2 (5 bases). Looked up from germline, CDR1 is LNHDA and CDR2 is SQIVND (reference sequence). This CDR3 is 14 amino acids long. Trimming stripped 4 bases from V and 3 bases from J, with 9 bases between. DNA of the CDR3: TGTGCCAGTAGTAGAGAGCGGCACACCGGGGAGCTGTTTTTT. Translated: CASSRERHTGELFF.

The chain joins TRBV6-1 to TRBJ1-5; D call uncertain. Between the trimmed V and J ends, which lost 2 bases and 3 bases, there was a span of 8 bases. The CDR3 length is 14 residues. CDR1 is MNHNS, CDR2 SASEGT, per germline. CDR3 in amino acids: CASSEHSFNQPQHF. In DNA form, the CDR3 reads TGTGCCAGCAGTGAACACAGCTTCAATCAGCCCCAGCATTTT.

The rearrangement joins TRBV9 to TRBJ2-2; maybe TRBD1 (6 bases). The CDR3 runs to 15 residues. Germline CDR1 is SGDLS and CDR2 is YYNGEE. Trimming removed 0 bases at V and 2 bases at J, with 8 bases between. The CDR3 is CASSVGGTNTGELFF. The CDR3 DNA is TGTGCCAGCAGCGTAGGAGGGACAAACACCGGGGAGCTGTTTTTT.

This clone was seen a handful of times. The chain combines TRBV4-3 with TRBJ1-2; D gene ambiguous. This CDR3 contains 15 residues. Germline V gene lookup returns CDR1 LGHNA and CDR2 YSLEER. V was clipped by 1 base and J by 4 bases, with 13 bases between them. The CDR3 region is CASSQGGVSGYGYTF. Here the CDR3 DNA reads TGCGCCAGCAGCCAAGGGGGAGTATCCGGCTATGGCTACACCTTC.

The J gene is TRBJ2-7, the V gene TRBV4-1; 10 bases map to TRBD1. V gave up 4 bases and J gave up 2 bases; unmatched junction bases: 5. Germline CDR1 MGHRA, CDR2 YSYEKL. The CDR3 consists of 15 residues. CDR3 sequence: CASSPQGQGPYEQYF. The CDR3, as DNA: TGCGCCAGCAGCCCCCAGGGACAGGGGCCCTACGAGCAGTACTTC.

The rearrangement joins TRBV28 to TRBJ2-5; possibly TRBD1 for D (5 bases). The CDR3 consists of 13 residues. CDR1 and CDR2 (germline): MDHEN, SYDVKM. V gave up 5 bases and J gave up 5 bases, with 12 bases separating them. The chain's CDR3 is CASSRQLMETQYF. CDR3 DNA sequence: TGTGCCAGCAGTCGACAGTTAATGGAGACCCAGTACTTC.

This chain links TRBV5-4 with TRBJ2-2, with D possibly matching TRBD2 (5 bases). Germline lookup yields CDR1 SGHNT and CDR2 YYREEE (reference sequence). This CDR3 comprises 16 residues. V gave up 0 bases and J gave up 1 base, with 10 bases separating them. The CDR3, as DNA: TGTGCCAGCAGCTTGGGTAGCGCCCAGAACACCGGGGAGCTGTTTTTT. This gives the protein CASSLGSAQNTGELFF. Using reference TRBV5-4 and TRBJ2-2 for the parts outside the CDR3, the full variable domain is ETGVTQSPTHLIKTRGQQVTLRCSSQSGHNTVSWYQQALGQGPQFIFQYYREEENGRGNFPPRFSGLQFPNYSSELNVNALELDDSALYLCASSLGSAQNTGELFFGEGSRLTVL.

The rearrangement uses TRBV18 and TRBJ1-1, with 8 bases fitting TRBD1. This CDR3 spans 13 amino acids. V lost 3 bases to trimming and J lost 8 bases; unmatched junction nucleotides: 5. The V gene's germline CDR1 is KGHSH and CDR2 LQKENI. The CDR3 is CASSPRQGTEAFF. CDR3 DNA sequence: TGTGCCAGCTCACCCAGACAGGGGACCGAAGCTTTCTTT.

The chain carries TRBV27 and TRBJ1-6, with D possibly being TRBD1 (6 bases). V was clipped by 4 bases and J by 7 bases, with 17 bases between them. CDR1 and CDR2 from the germline V gene are MNHEY and SMNVEV (reference sequence). The length of the CDR3 is 16 residues. The CDR3 loop reads CASSSSTGGWNSPLHF. CDR3 nucleotide sequence: TGTGCCAGCAGTTCGAGTACTGGGGGCTGGAATTCACCCCTCCACTTT.

The chain has TRBV5-1 and TRBJ1-2; D uncertain. The V end lost 4 bases, the J end lost 2 bases, and 9 bases lay between the germline ends. Germline CDR1 is SGHRS and CDR2 is YFSETQ. The CDR3 covers 13 residues. The DNA for the CDR3 is TGCGCCAGCAGCCCCTCGGAGAACTATGGCTACACCTTC. Protein: CASSPSENYGYTF. Supplemented by reference TRBV5-1 and TRBJ1-2, the full variable domain reads KAGVTQTPRYLIKTRGQQVTLSCSPISGHRSVSWYQQTPGQGLQFLFEYFSETQRNKGNFPGRFSGRQFSNSRSEMNVSTLELGDSALYLCASSPSENYGYTFGSGTRLTVV.

J is TRBJ1-6 and V is TRBV2; 8 bases agree with TRBD1. V trimming: 10 bases; J trimming: 10 bases; junction bases outside the gene matches: 9. The CDR3 is 13 amino acids. Germline assignment: CDR1 SNHLY and CDR2 FYNNEI. In DNA, the CDR3 is TGTGCCACCTGGGGACAGGTTGGCTCACCCCTCCACTTT. It is translated as CATWGQVGSPLHF.

This clone was observed once. The chain couples TRBV9 to TRBJ2-3, with D possibly TRBD2 on 6 matching bases. The CDR3 runs to 13 residues. The ends were cut back, 6 bases at V and 3 bases at J, with 11 bases in the middle. Germline V gives CDR1 SGDLS, CDR2 YYNGEE. CDR3 residues: CASTRGITDTQYF. CDR3 nucleotide sequence: TGTGCCAGCACCCGGGGGATAACAGATACGCAGTATTTT. Supplemented by reference TRBV9 and TRBJ2-3, the full variable domain reads DSGVTQTPKHLITATGQRVTLRCSPRSGDLSVYWYQQSLDQGLQFLIQYYNGEERAKGNILERFSAQQFPDLHSELNLSSLELGDSALYFCASTRGITDTQYFGPGTRLTVL.

On this clone: Other DNA sequences within the sample encode an identical CDR3. The chain is built from TRBV6-1 and TRBJ1-2, with a tentative D call TRBD1 (5 bases). CDR3 length equals 13 residues. The germline CDR1 and CDR2 sequences are MNHNS and SASEGT. The germline V and J ends were trimmed by 0 bases and 5 bases, with 7 bases remaining between them. DNA for the CDR3: TGTGCCAGCAGTGAAGCGGGGCGGTATGGCTACACCTTC. Translated: CASSEAGRYGYTF.

The gene calls are TRBV2 and TRBJ1-5; possible D gene TRBD1, 6 bases. The CDR3 consists of 17 residues. CDR1 and CDR2 (germline): SNHLY, FYNNEI. V dropped 6 bases and J dropped 0 bases, with 18 bases sitting between them. The CDR3 protein is CASSLETTGYSNQPQHF. The DNA of the CDR3 is TGTGCCAGCAGCCTAGAGACGACAGGTTATAGCAATCAGCCCCAGCATTTT.

This chain joins TRBV5-1 and TRBJ1-2; D not resolved. CDR1 and CDR2 from the germline V gene are SGHRS and YFSETQ. This CDR3 is 14 amino acids long. V was shortened by 4 bases and J by 4 bases, with 14 bases between the two germline ends. This chain's CDR3 is CASSPGTSLYGYTF. As DNA, the CDR3 is TGCGCCAGCAGCCCAGGAACCAGCCTCTATGGCTACACCTTC.

The chain is built from TRBV28 and TRBJ1-2; D is unresolved. This CDR3 has 14 residues. Trimming left V 3 bases short and J 5 bases short, with 13 bases between. CDR1 is MDHEN, CDR2 SYDVKM, per germline. The CDR3 is CASSFGPEVYGYTF. The CDR3 coding sequence is TGTGCCAGCAGTTTCGGCCCGGAGGTATATGGCTACACCTTC.

The chain couples TRBV19 to TRBJ1-5; D remains ambiguous. There are 13 residues in the CDR3. The V end was cut by 5 bases, the J end by 5 bases, with 10 bases between. Germline V lookup: CDR1 LNHDA, CDR2 SQIVND (reference sequence). CDR3 region: CASSPREYQPQHF. CDR3 coding DNA: TGTGCCAGTAGTCCGCGAGAATATCAGCCCCAGCATTTT.

This clone was found a few times. The V gene is TRBV6-6, the J gene TRBJ1-3, with D maybe TRBD1 (5 bases). This CDR3 comprises 12 residues. Germline V CDR1 and CDR2: MNHNY, SVGAGI (reference sequence). V was shortened by 6 bases and J by 4 bases, with 7 bases between the two germline ends. The CDR3 DNA is TGTGCCAGCAGCCGGACAGGAAACACCATATATTTT. As protein: CASSRTGNTIYF.

The V gene is TRBV7-2, the J gene TRBJ2-6; TRBD1 aligns across 7 bases. The CDR3 has 15 residues. Trimming took 8 bases from V and 1 from J; bases not matched to a gene: 5. CDR1 is SGHTA, CDR2 FQGNSA, per germline. The CDR3 region has the DNA TGTGCCAGCCGACCACAGGGGTCTGGGGCCAACGTCCTGACTTTC. Amino acid sequence: CASRPQGSGANVLTF.

The gene calls are TRBV2 and TRBJ1-2; 10 positions agree with TRBD1. The CDR3 extends over 18 amino acids. Trimming at V came to 1 base and at J to 4 bases, leaving 12 bases not matched to a gene. CDR1 and CDR2 from the germline V gene are SNHLY and FYNNEI. CDR3 nucleotide sequence: TGTGCCAGCAGTGAAGGTTCGGGACAGGGGCGAAATCTCTATGGCTACACCTTC. Protein: CASSEGSGQGRNLYGYTF.

This rearrangement joins TRBV18 to TRBJ2-3; 7 nucleotides align to TRBD2. The CDR3 spans 14 residues. Germline assignment: CDR1 KGHSH and CDR2 LQKENI. V lost 1 base and J lost 3; bases outside the gene matches: 1. The CDR3 bases are TGTGCCAGCTCACCACGGGAGGGAACAGATACGCAGTATTTT. Translating gives CASSPREGTDTQYF. The variable domain in full, completed from reference TRBV18 and TRBJ2-3, reads NAGVMQNPRHLVRRRGQEARLRCSPMKGHSHVYWYRQLPEEGLKFMVYLQKENIIDESGMPKERFSAEFPKEGPSILRIQQVVRGDSAAYFCASSPREGTDTQYFGPGTRLTVL.